The entry below describes one TCR beta chain. Regions amplified from RNA transcripts were the TCR beta CDR3 regions. TCR CDR3 underwent first-round RT-PCR with the HTBI primer set. In TCRdb, the multiplex PCR reads were re-called with MiXCR into one record per CDR3 protein. The sample holds roughly 500,000 distinct CDR3 sequences, over 45% seen once. CDR3 length: 15 amino acids. Germline V gene sequence: CDR1 SEHNR, CDR2 FQNEAQ (reference sequence). The junction had 6 bases not matched to a gene; V was cut back by 5 bases and J by 6 bases. This sample was included in a study of T cells in Graves' hyperthyroidism and ophthalmopathy.

The receptor was isolated from an adult woman with Graves' disease, either hyperthyroidism or ophthalmopathy (not recorded which). The chain carries TRBV7-9 and TRBJ2-2, with 10 bases matching TRBD1. Specimen: peripheral blood or thyroid tissue (not recorded which). The CDR3 is CASSHRDRGSGELFF. The CDR3 DNA reads as TGTGCCAGCAGCCACCGGGACAGGGGTTCCGGGGAGCTGTTTTTT.